These 8 T cell receptor beta chains originate from one sample sequenced in a study of blood T cell repertoires in COVID-19. The method was immunoSEQ multiplex PCR; TCRdb's version includes in-frame clones alone and lacks a portion of them. The sample lists 130,000 or so clones, over 60% seen once, with under 2.5% in the top ten. Source material: peripheral blood. The origin of the receptors is a woman aged 70 to 79 with acute or convalescent COVID-19.

This clone was seen a few times. The chain combines TRBV18 with TRBJ1-4, with D tentatively TRBD1 (5 bases). Trimming removed 6 bases from V and 7 bases from J, with 18 bases in between. This CDR3 comprises 15 residues. Germline assignment: CDR1 KGHSH and CDR2 LQKENI. The CDR3 DNA follows: TGTGCCAGCTCCCGGGGTCGGGGGACCTCTGAAAAACTGTTTTTT. It is translated as CASSRGRGTSEKLFF.

The V call is TRBV7-8, the J call TRBJ1-5; D unclear. The CDR3 has 14 amino acids. V dropped 0 bases and J dropped 5 bases, with 8 bases sitting between them. Germline lookup yields CDR1 SGHVS and CDR2 FQNEAQ. CDR3 amino acids: CASSLARGDQPQHF. The CDR3 region has the DNA TGTGCCAGCAGCTTAGCGCGCGGGGATCAGCCCCAGCATTTT.

The J gene is TRBJ1-2, the V gene TRBV3-1 (or the pseudogene TRBV3-2); 7 bases are a match to TRBD1. V gave up 1 base and J gave up 3 bases; unmatched junction bases: 8. The CDR3 is 16 amino acids. The germline V gene has CDR1 LGHDT and CDR2 YNNKEL (reference sequence). In nucleotides, the CDR3 is TGTGCCAGCAGCCAAGTACAGGGGCTCCCTGACTATGGCTACACCTTC. It translates to CASSQVQGLPDYGYTF.

This chain joins TRBV7-8 and TRBJ2-7; the match to TRBD2 covers 8 bases. The CDR3 runs to 14 residues. CDR1 SGHVS and CDR2 FQNEAQ come from the germline V gene. With V trimmed by 5 bases and J by 2 bases, 5 bases remained unmatched. The CDR3 DNA follows: TGTGCCAGCAGCCCCGCGGGGGGCGCCTACGAGCAGTACTTC. Translation: CASSPAGGAYEQYF.

This clone has ten or more counts. This chain uses TRBV6-5 with TRBJ2-7, with 11 bases lining up with TRBD2. V shed 6 bases, J shed 4 bases, and the junction held 5 bases outside the gene matches. This CDR3 is built from 14 residues. Germline V lookup: CDR1 MNHEY, CDR2 SVGAGI. This CDR3 reads CASSSRLAGYEQYF. In nucleotides, the CDR3 is TGTGCCAGCAGCTCAAGACTAGCGGGGTACGAGCAGTACTTC.

The sample holds a few counts of this clone. The J gene is TRBJ2-2, the V gene TRBV4-1; 9 bases agree with TRBD1. V was clipped by 1 base and J by 3 bases; unmatched bases: 3. Germline CDR1 and CDR2: MGHRA and YSYEKL. CDR3 length: 16 amino acids. The CDR3: CASSQVGTGHTGELFF. The CDR3 DNA follows: TGCGCCAGCAGCCAAGTCGGGACAGGGCACACCGGGGAGCTGTTTTTT.

This clone has a count of ten or more. V usage is TRBV11-2 and J usage is TRBJ2-1, with TRBD1 matching 7 bases. Germline V gene data show CDR1 as SGHAT and CDR2 as FQNNGV. The CDR3 spans 14 residues. Losses at the gene ends were 6 bases for V and 8 bases for J; bases not matched to a gene: 10. The CDR3 nucleotides are TGTGCCAGCAGTTCGACAGGGCCCCGGGATGAGCAGTTCTTC. Protein: CASSSTGPRDEQFF.

The V and J genes are TRBV6-2 or TRBV6-3 and TRBJ1-5, with D possibly being TRBD1 (5 bases). V lost 6 bases and J lost 3, with 18 bases in between. CDR3 length: 16 residues. Germline V gene lookup returns CDR1 MNHEY and CDR2 SVGEGT. The DNA for the CDR3 is TGTGCCAGCAGCCGCACGGGACTGCCCTACAATCAGCCCCAGCATTTT. Residues: CASSRTGLPYNQPQHF.